Following are 8 T cell receptor beta chains from one sample sequenced in a study of blood T cell repertoires in COVID-19. Only in-frame clones appear in the TCRdb table, and some are missing; sequencing was by immunoSEQ multiplex PCR. The sample comprises 250,000 to 300,000 clones, around four fifths of which are singletons, and approximately 6% rests with the top ten. The sequenced material came from peripheral blood. The source of these receptors is a man older than 75 with acute or convalescent COVID-19.

The rearrangement links TRBV18 to TRBJ2-1; 8 bases agree with TRBD1. CDR1 and CDR2 from the germline V gene are KGHSH and LQKENI. This CDR3 has 13 residues. The V segment lost 4 bases and the J segment 8 bases; nucleotides outside the gene matches: 4. CDR3: CASSRQGWDEQFF. For the CDR3, the DNA is TGTGCCAGCTCACGACAGGGGTGGGATGAGCAGTTCTTC.

The chain carries TRBV29-1 and TRBJ1-2; 9 nucleotides match TRBD1. The CDR3 is 12 residues long. Trimming removed 4 bases from V and 6 bases from J; junction bases left unmatched: 3. Germline-derived CDR1 and CDR2 are SQVTM and ANQGSEA. DNA of the CDR3: TGCAGCGTTGGGGACAGGGTGAATGGCTACACCTTC. It specifies CSVGDRVNGYTF.

This clone is a singleton in its sample. The chain is built from TRBV7-8 and TRBJ2-7, with 13 bases aligning to TRBD2. The CDR3 spans 19 residues. V was clipped by 0 bases and J by 0 bases; unmatched bases: 8. Germline V CDR1 and CDR2: SGHVS, FQNEAQ. CDR3 in amino acids: CASSLARGTSGTSSYEQYF. Written as DNA, the CDR3 is TGTGCCAGCAGCTTAGCCAGAGGGACTAGCGGGACAAGCTCCTACGAGCAGTACTTC.

This clone was counted between two and nine times. The rearrangement uses TRBV3-1 (or the pseudogene TRBV3-2) and TRBJ1-3; D remains unclear. Germline CDR1 and CDR2: LGHDT and YNNKEL (reference sequence). V dropped 2 bases and J dropped 5 bases, with 7 bases sitting between them. CDR3 size: 13 residues. The CDR3 DNA reads as TGTGCCAGCAGCCAATTGTACAGAAACACCATATATTTT. It codes for CASSQLYRNTIYF.

In this sample, this clone turned up a few times. The CDR3 DNA reads as TGTGCCAGCTCACCACCGCTAGCGGTAGCCAAAAACATTCAGTACTTC. Protein: CASSPPLAVAKNIQYF. The rearrangement joins TRBV18 to TRBJ2-4, with 7 bases matching TRBD2. Trimming took 0 bases from V and 0 from J; bases not matched to a gene: 2. Germline lookup yields CDR1 KGHSH and CDR2 LQKENI. The CDR3 has 16 amino acids.

The V gene is TRBV30, the J gene TRBJ1-1; 8 positions agree with TRBD1. Germline CDR1 GTSNPN, CDR2 SVGIG (reference sequence). This CDR3 is 13 amino acids long. After removal of 5 bases from V and 1 base from J, the junction contained 3 bases not matched to a gene. The CDR3 loop is CAWGQGWNTEAFF. CDR3 bases: TGTGCCTGGGGACAGGGTTGGAACACTGAAGCTTTCTTT.

The chain combines TRBV29-1 with TRBJ1-5; 7 nucleotides align to TRBD1. Per the germline V gene, CDR1 is SQVTM and CDR2 is ANQGSEA. CDR3 length: 12 amino acids. J lost 2 bases, V lost 7 bases, and 2 bases had no gene match. CDR3 loop: CSATGGNQPQHF. The DNA for the CDR3 is TGCAGCGCTACAGGGGGCAATCAGCCCCAGCATTTT.

This chain links TRBV11-2 with TRBJ2-3, with TRBD2 as a possible D gene (6 bases). The CDR3 consists of 15 residues. Germline V gene data show CDR1 as SGHAT and CDR2 as FQNNGV. Trimming removed 5 bases at V and 2 bases at J, with 14 bases between. The DNA of the CDR3 is TGTGCCAGCAGCCCGTGGTCGGGAGTCACAGATACGCAGTATTTT. This encodes CASSPWSGVTDTQYF.